The 27 T cell receptor beta chains below all came from one sample that was sequenced in a study of blood T cell repertoires in COVID-19. Assay used: immunoSEQ multiplex PCR; TCRdb lists only in-frame clones, some missing. The sample has around 330,000 clones, roughly 85% seen once. Material: PBMCs or T cells enriched from blood (not recorded which). The source is a woman in her thirties who had been exposed to COVID-19.

J is TRBJ1-2 and V is TRBV6-1, with D unclear. V gave up 2 bases and J gave up 4 bases, with 8 bases separating them. Germline V gene lookup returns CDR1 MNHNS and CDR2 SASEGT. The CDR3 length is 13 residues. CDR3 sequence reads: CASSERLVYGYTF. As DNA, the CDR3 is TGTGCCAGCAGTGAACGTCTAGTCTATGGCTACACCTTC.

The V gene is TRBV19, the J gene TRBJ1-1, with 11 positions matching TRBD1. Unmatched junction bases numbered 5, after V lost 4 bases and J lost 10 bases. This CDR3 is built from 13 residues. CDR1 and CDR2 from the germline V gene are LNHDA and SQIVND (reference sequence). CDR3 nucleotides: TGTGCCAGTAGTACCCCCGGGACAGGGGGAGCTTTCTTT. As protein: CASSTPGTGGAFF.

The V and J genes are TRBV7-8 and TRBJ1-5; D is ambiguous. The CDR3 spans 17 residues. The germline V gene has CDR1 SGHVS and CDR2 FQNEAQ. V gave up 5 bases and J gave up 1 base, with 18 bases separating them. The CDR3 reads CASSEGVISFSNQPQHF. DNA of the CDR3: TGTGCCAGCAGCGAGGGCGTTATCTCTTTCAGCAATCAGCCCCAGCATTTT.

This rearrangement joins TRBV29-1 to TRBJ1-2; maybe TRBD1 (5 bases). Germline assignment: CDR1 SQVTM and CDR2 ANQGSEA. The ends were cut back, 4 bases at V and 8 bases at J, with 17 bases in the middle. This CDR3 region has 13 residues. CDR3 nucleotide sequence: TGCAGCGTTGTCCGACGGGGGATTGGCGGCTACACCTTC. Its translation is CSVVRRGIGGYTF.

The rearrangement links TRBV4-3 to TRBJ2-7; 9 bases match TRBD2. CDR1 is LGHNA and CDR2 is YSLEER in the germline V gene. CDR3 size: 14 residues. V gave up 4 bases and J gave up 2 bases; unmatched junction bases: 3. The CDR3, as DNA: TGCGCCAGCAGCCCGACTAGCGGAGCCTACGAGCAGTACTTC. Amino acid sequence: CASSPTSGAYEQYF.

This clone has more than one count but fewer than ten. V gene TRBV6-5 combines with J gene TRBJ2-7; D might be TRBD1 (6 bases). V lost 7 bases and J 0 bases, leaving 13 bases between the germline ends. This CDR3 is 14 amino acids long. Germline V gene data show CDR1 as MNHEY and CDR2 as SVGAGI. The CDR3 DNA reads as TGTGCCAGCACCACTTTGGGGGCCTCCTACGAGCAGTACTTC. It yields the protein CASTTLGASYEQYF.

The V and J genes are TRBV28 and TRBJ1-2, with 10 bases matching TRBD1. Per germline, CDR1 MDHEN and CDR2 SYDVKM. The V and J ends lost 7 bases and 5 bases, in that order; junction bases with no gene match: 4. The CDR3 has 13 residues. The CDR3 spells CASTDRGRYGYTF. CDR3 DNA: TGTGCCAGCACGGACAGGGGGAGATATGGCTACACCTTC.

The chain recombines TRBV10-3 with TRBJ1-3; 7 bases agree with TRBD1. The CDR3 extends over 17 amino acids. Germline trimming cut 0 bases from V and 0 bases from J; bases unmatched to any gene: 5. Looked up from germline, CDR1 is ENHRY and CDR2 is SYGVKD. The CDR3 bases are TGTGCCATCAGTGAGTCGAAAGGGGGCATCTCTGGAAACACCATATATTTT. Its protein is CAISESKGGISGNTIYF.

Here the CDR3 DNA reads TGTGCCTGGAGTGAAGGTAGACTAGCGGGAGGCCCCTACGAGCAGTACTTC. Its protein is CAWSEGRLAGGPYEQYF. The V gene is TRBV30, the J gene TRBJ2-7; the match to TRBD2 covers 13 bases. The germline CDR1 and CDR2 sequences are GTSNPN and SVGIG (reference sequence). With V trimmed by 1 base and J by 2 bases, 8 bases remained unmatched. The CDR3 totals 17 residues.

This clone came up once. The chain carries TRBV28 and TRBJ2-7, with 8 bases matching TRBD1. Unmatched junction bases numbered 8, after V lost 6 bases and J lost 4 bases. The CDR3 loop spans 14 amino acids. Looked up from germline, CDR1 is MDHEN and CDR2 is SYDVKM. The CDR3 reads CASSQGQVGYEQYF. The CDR3 nucleotides read TGTGCCAGCAGCCAGGGACAGGTTGGGTACGAGCAGTACTTC.

The chain combines TRBV6-2 or TRBV6-3 with TRBJ2-7, with D possibly matching TRBD1 (5 bases). Germline V CDR1 and CDR2: MNHEY, SVGEGT. There are 14 residues in the CDR3. With 2 bases removed from V and 3 bases from J, the gap between germline ends came to 11 bases. CDR3 protein: CASSYKQVNYEQYF. The CDR3, as DNA: TGTGCCAGCAGTTACAAACAGGTTAACTACGAGCAGTACTTC.

The chain recombines TRBV7-9 with TRBJ2-3, with 8 bases matching TRBD1. This CDR3 is 15 amino acids long. Looked up from germline, CDR1 is SEHNR and CDR2 is FQNEAQ (reference sequence). The V segment lost 5 bases and the J segment 1 base; nucleotides outside the gene matches: 5. Written as DNA, the CDR3 is TGTGCCAGCAGCGTGGGACAGGCTGGCACAGATACGCAGTATTTT. It specifies CASSVGQAGTDTQYF.

This clone was counted only a few times. The CDR3 here is CASSEFGGTTDTQYF. The CDR3 region has the DNA TGTGCCAGCAGTGAATTCGGCGGGACCACAGATACGCAGTATTTT. The chain links TRBV6-4 to TRBJ2-3; tentative D call: TRBD2 (6 bases). Germline V CDR1 and CDR2: MRHNA, SNTAGT. V lost 3 bases, J lost 2 bases, and 12 bases lay in between. The length of the CDR3 is 15 residues.

This clone was observed a few times. The chain combines TRBV11-2 with TRBJ2-2, with D maybe TRBD1 (5 bases). The CDR3 extends over 15 amino acids. Trimming removed 5 bases from V and 6 bases from J, with 16 bases in between. Germline-derived CDR1 and CDR2 are SGHAT and FQNNGV. CDR3 in DNA: TGTGCCAGCAGCATAAGAACACAGGTGGCCGGGGAGCTGTTTTTT. Its protein is CASSIRTQVAGELFF. Using reference TRBV11-2 and TRBJ2-2 for the parts outside the CDR3, the full variable domain is EAGVAQSPRYKIIEKRQSVAFWCNPISGHATLYWYQQILGQGPKLLIQFQNNGVVDDSQLPKDRFSAERLKGVDSTLKIQPAKLEDSAVYLCASSIRTQVAGELFFGEGSRLTVL.

The chain is built from TRBV28 and TRBJ1-5; possibly TRBD1 for D (5 bases). V lost 6 bases and J lost 3, with 15 bases in between. CDR1 is MDHEN and CDR2 is SYDVKM in the germline V gene. CDR3 length equals 15 residues. DNA of the CDR3: TGTGCCAGCAGAAGGGGCGGAAGTGACAATCAGCCCCAGCATTTT. Translating gives CASRRGGSDNQPQHF. Looking up the rest from reference TRBV28 and TRBJ1-5 gives the full variable domain: DVKVTQSSRYLVKRTGEKVFLECVQDMDHENMFWYRQDPGLGLRLIYFSYDVKMKEKGDIPEGYSVSREKKERFSLILESASTNQTSMYLCASRRGGSDNQPQHFGDGTRLSIL.

This clone occurred a few times. The rearrangement uses TRBV28 and TRBJ2-7; 8 nucleotides align to TRBD1. CDR3 length equals 15 residues. The trim removed 4 bases at V and 3 bases at J, leaving 8 bases unmatched. The V gene's germline CDR1 is MDHEN and CDR2 SYDVKM. The CDR3 protein is CASSSSGTGNYEQYF. The CDR3 DNA is TGTGCCAGCAGTTCTTCCGGGACAGGAAACTACGAGCAGTACTTC.

The chain couples TRBV11-3 to TRBJ2-5, with D perhaps matching TRBD1 (5 bases). Trimming took off 1 base at V and 2 bases at J, with 14 bases between the two ends. There are 16 residues in the CDR3. Germline V gene sequence: CDR1 SGHNT, CDR2 YENEEA. The CDR3 region has the DNA TGTGCCAGCAGCTTAGTTGGTAGTGCAGGGCAAGAGACCCAGTACTTC. Translation gives CASSLVGSAGQETQYF.

J is TRBJ1-2 and V is TRBV5-1, with TRBD1 identical over 8 bases. J gave up 6 bases and V 6 bases, and 7 bases lay outside the gene matches. The CDR3 runs 13 residues. Germline V CDR1 and CDR2: SGHRS, YFSETQ. The CDR3 bases are TGCGCCAGCAACGCCAGGGGGCGGGATGGCTACACCTTC. As protein: CASNARGRDGYTF.

The chain carries TRBV6-5 and TRBJ2-7, with TRBD2 as a possible D gene (5 bases). There are 13 residues in the CDR3. The V end lost 4 bases, the J end lost 2 bases, and 9 bases lay between the germline ends. The germline gives CDR1 MNHEY, CDR2 SVGAGI. CDR3 residues: CASSSRGPYEQYF. CDR3 coding DNA: TGTGCCAGCAGTTCACGGGGTCCCTACGAGCAGTACTTC.

V is TRBV5-1 and J is TRBJ2-3; D is perhaps TRBD1 (6 bases). The CDR3 contains 14 residues. CDR1 is SGHRS, CDR2 YFSETQ, per germline. The germline V and J ends were trimmed by 4 bases and 2 bases, with 11 bases remaining between them. The CDR3 nucleotides read TGCGCCAGCAGCGCGGACAGCCCCACAGATACGCAGTATTTT. Encoded protein: CASSADSPTDTQYF.

This clone appeared a few times. The rearrangement joins TRBV28 to TRBJ1-2; possibly TRBD1 for D (5 bases). Trimming took off 4 bases at V and 3 bases at J, with 9 bases between the two ends. Looked up from germline, CDR1 is MDHEN and CDR2 is SYDVKM. The CDR3 sequence is 13 residues long. CDR3: CASSYRSDYGYTF. CDR3 bases: TGTGCCAGCAGTTACAGGAGTGACTATGGCTACACCTTC.

The chain combines TRBV7-6 with TRBJ2-1; 10 bases line up with TRBD1. The V and J ends lost 4 bases and 4 bases, in that order; junction bases with no gene match: 7. The CDR3 totals 16 residues. Germline V gene data show CDR1 as SGHVS and CDR2 as FNYEAQ. The CDR3 here is CASSSIPGQGYNEQFF. CDR3 nucleotides: TGTGCCAGCAGCTCTATTCCGGGACAGGGGTACAATGAGCAGTTCTTC.

The CDR3 DNA is TGTGCCAGTAGACGCTCCGGGACAGCGAACACTGAAGCTTTCTTT. It encodes CASRRSGTANTEAFF. This sequence joins TRBV19 and TRBJ1-1; 7 nucleotides match TRBD1. J lost 1 base, V lost 6 bases, and 8 bases had no gene match. Germline V gene data show CDR1 as LNHDA and CDR2 as SQIVND (reference sequence). There are 15 residues in the CDR3. Together with reference TRBV19 and TRBJ1-1, the CDR3 gives the full variable domain: DGGITQSPKYLFRKEGQNVTLSCEQNLNHDAMYWYRQDPGQGLRLIYYSQIVNDFQKGDIAEGYSVSREKKESFPLTVTSAQKNPTAFYLCASRRSGTANTEAFFGQGTRLTVV.

The gene calls are TRBV9 and TRBJ1-1, with 10 bases matching TRBD1. Per germline, CDR1 SGDLS and CDR2 YYNGEE. Trimming took 3 bases from V and 0 from J; bases not matched to a gene: 11. CDR3 length: 18 amino acids. For the CDR3, the DNA is TGTGCCAGCAGCGCCCTTTGGGACAGGGGAAGGATGAACACTGAAGCTTTCTTT. This sequence encodes CASSALWDRGRMNTEAFF.

The chain recombines TRBV3-1 (or the pseudogene TRBV3-2) with TRBJ2-2, with TRBD2 identical over 14 bases. V lost 1 base, J lost 3 bases, and 7 bases stayed unmatched. CDR3 size: 19 residues. The germline V gene encodes CDR1 LGHDT and CDR2 YNNKEL (reference sequence). As DNA, the CDR3 is TGTGCCAGCAGCCAAGTGACTAGCGGGGGGGCGATAGACACCGGGGAGCTGTTTTTT. Translation gives CASSQVTSGGAIDTGELFF.

V and J are TRBV5-4 and TRBJ1-1, with D uncertain. Germline-derived CDR1 and CDR2 are SGHNT and YYREEE (reference sequence). The ends were cut back, 1 base at V and 0 bases at J, with 7 bases in the middle. CDR3 length: 14 residues. The CDR3 protein is CASSLKGVNTEAFF. CDR3 DNA: TGTGCCAGCAGCTTGAAGGGAGTGAACACTGAAGCTTTCTTT.

The CDR3 loop is CASSLGGGLAANEQYF. CDR3 coding DNA: TGTGCCAGCAGTTTGGGGGGGGGACTAGCGGCCAACGAGCAGTACTTC. The genes are TRBV28 and TRBJ2-7, with TRBD2 matching over 11 bases. The CDR3 contains 16 residues. Germline CDR1 and CDR2: MDHEN and SYDVKM. V shed 3 bases and J 5 bases; nucleotides not matched to a gene: 9.